These 26 T cell receptor beta chains were all obtained from the same sample, sequenced in a study of blood T cell repertoires in COVID-19. Assay: immunoSEQ multiplex PCR; the TCRdb copy retains only in-frame clones and omits some. Among roughly 240,000 clones listed, around 88% were seen once. The sequenced sample was peripheral blood. The source of these receptors is an elderly woman with COVID-19, enrolled during active disease.

The chain uses TRBV30 and TRBJ1-2; TRBD1 matches 9 bases. Losses at the gene ends were 0 bases for V and 4 bases for J; bases not matched to a gene: 9. The germline gives CDR1 GTSNPN, CDR2 SVGIG (reference sequence). The CDR3 is 16 residues long. The CDR3 spells CAWSVLQGAPSYGYTF. The CDR3 DNA follows: TGTGCCTGGAGTGTACTACAGGGGGCGCCTTCCTATGGCTACACCTTC. Complete variable domain (other parts from reference TRBV30 and TRBJ1-2): SQTIHQWPATLVQPVGSPLSLECTVEGTSNPNLYWYRQAAGRGLQLLFYSVGIGQISSEVPQNLSASRPQDRQFILSSKKLLLSDSGFYLCAWSVLQGAPSYGYTFGSGTRLTVV.

The gene calls are TRBV28 and TRBJ2-2; 8 nucleotides agree with TRBD2. Looked up from germline, CDR1 is MDHEN and CDR2 is SYDVKM. The CDR3 runs to 15 residues. The J segment lost 7 bases and the V segment lost 3 bases, leaving 7 bases of the junction unmatched. The CDR3 sequence: CASSFSGLASGELFF. The CDR3 nucleotides are TGTGCCAGCAGTTTTTCCGGACTAGCAAGCGGGGAGCTGTTTTTT.

The rearrangement uses TRBV5-1 and TRBJ1-1; TRBD1 matches 7 bases. The CDR3 sequence is 14 residues long. Germline V lookup: CDR1 SGHRS, CDR2 YFSETQ. V lost 5 bases and J lost 0; bases outside the gene matches: 4. The CDR3 region is CASRTTGMNTEAFF. In DNA, the CDR3 is TGCGCCAGCAGGACGACAGGGATGAACACTGAAGCTTTCTTT.

Comments on this clone: Distinct nucleotide sequences in the sample also encode this CDR3. The CDR3 loop is CASSMRQGDGYTF. The CDR3 region has the DNA TGTGCCAGTAGTATGAGGCAGGGCGATGGCTACACCTTC. V and J are TRBV19 and TRBJ1-2; tentative D call: TRBD1 (5 bases). V lost 3 bases and J lost 6, with 11 bases in between. The germline CDR1 and CDR2 sequences are LNHDA and SQIVND (reference sequence). CDR3 length: 13 amino acids.

V and J are TRBV7-2 and TRBJ2-1; 14 bases fit TRBD2. This CDR3 spans 16 amino acids. With 1 base clipped from V and 7 bases from J, the junction kept 3 bases outside the gene matches. Germline V gene data show CDR1 as SGHTA and CDR2 as FQGNSA. CDR3 sequence: CASSLGTSGGTNEQFF. CDR3 coding DNA: TGTGCCAGCAGCTTAGGGACTAGCGGGGGGACAAATGAGCAGTTCTTC.

J is TRBJ2-1 and V is TRBV30; 13 positions agree with TRBD2. The germline CDR1 and CDR2 sequences are GTSNPN and SVGIG (reference sequence). The CDR3 is 15 amino acids. After removal of 4 bases from V and 4 bases from J, the junction contained 4 bases not matched to a gene. Here the CDR3 DNA reads TGTGCCTGGATCAGGACTAGCGGGGGTTACAATGAGCAGTTCTTC. Amino acid sequence: CAWIRTSGGYNEQFF. The full variable domain, rest sourced from reference TRBV30 and TRBJ2-1, is SQTIHQWPATLVQPVGSPLSLECTVEGTSNPNLYWYRQAAGRGLQLLFYSVGIGQISSEVPQNLSASRPQDRQFILSSKKLLLSDSGFYLCAWIRTSGGYNEQFFGPGTRLTVL.

The chain employs TRBV15 and TRBJ1-6; a possible D gene is TRBD1 (5 bases). Germline CDR1 is LNHNV and CDR2 is YYDKDF (reference sequence). Trimming left V 0 bases short and J 0 bases short, with 12 bases between. The CDR3 contains 18 residues. The chain's CDR3 is CATSRDRGVSSYNSPLHF. CDR3 in DNA: TGTGCCACCAGCAGAGATCGGGGGGTTTCCTCCTATAATTCACCCCTCCACTTT.

This chain joins TRBV5-1 and TRBJ1-4; no definite D call. Trimming removed 1 base at V and 3 bases at J, with 4 bases between. CDR1 is SGHRS and CDR2 is YFSETQ in the germline V gene. The CDR3 extends over 13 amino acids. The CDR3 loop is CASSLTANEKLFF. The CDR3 DNA follows: TGCGCCAGCAGCTTGACAGCTAATGAAAAACTGTTTTTT.

The rearrangement uses TRBV5-4 and TRBJ2-3, with 10 bases lining up with TRBD2. CDR1 is SGHNT, CDR2 YYREEE, per germline (reference sequence). The CDR3 is made up of 17 amino acids. V was pared by 2 bases and J by 2 bases, with 8 bases of the junction left unmatched. This CDR3 reads CASSFPQAGGYTDTQYF. For the CDR3, the DNA is TGTGCCAGCAGCTTCCCCCAAGCGGGGGGGTACACAGATACGCAGTATTTT.

This clone has just one count. The V call is TRBV6-5, the J call TRBJ1-3, with D possibly TRBD1 on 5 matching bases. This CDR3 is 15 amino acids long. The germline V gene encodes CDR1 MNHEY and CDR2 SVGAGI. The germline V and J ends were trimmed by 5 bases and 0 bases, with 11 bases remaining between them. CDR3 sequence (DNA): TGTGCCAGCAGTCTTGGGGCCTTCTCTGGAAACACCATATATTTT. Its protein product is CASSLGAFSGNTIYF.

This chain connects TRBV3-1 (or the pseudogene TRBV3-2) to TRBJ2-3; D might be TRBD2 (5 bases). Germline V lookup: CDR1 LGHDT, CDR2 YNNKEL (reference sequence). This CDR3 is 16 amino acids long. Trimming left V 0 bases short and J 10 bases short, with 20 bases between. The CDR3 protein is CASSQEGRSRSFAQYF. The CDR3 DNA reads TGTGCCAGCAGCCAAGAGGGGAGATCTAGGTCTTTTGCGCAGTATTTT.

This sequence joins TRBV11-2 and TRBJ2-5; maybe TRBD2 (6 bases). The CDR3 spans 14 residues. CDR1 SGHAT and CDR2 FQNNGV come from the germline V gene. V gave up 5 bases and J gave up 5 bases, with 15 bases separating them. The chain's CDR3 is CASSPPRGTETQYF. CDR3 DNA sequence: TGTGCCAGCAGCCCCCCCCGGGGGACCGAGACCCAGTACTTC.

The CDR3 reads CASATERNTEAFF. The CDR3 DNA sequence: TGTGCCAGCGCGACAGAAAGGAACACTGAAGCTTTCTTT. The chain combines TRBV2 with TRBJ1-1; tentatively, D is TRBD1 (5 bases). CDR1 SNHLY and CDR2 FYNNEI come from the germline V gene. V dropped 8 bases and J dropped 1 base, with 11 bases sitting between them. This CDR3 is 13 amino acids long. Full variable domain (outside the CDR3, taken from reference TRBV2 and TRBJ1-1): EPEVTQTPSHQVTQMGQEVILRCVPISNHLYFYWYRQILGQKVEFLVSFYNNEISEKSEIFDDQFSVERPDGSNFTLKIRSTKLEDSAMYFCASATERNTEAFFGQGTRLTVV.

This clone was counted between two and nine times. The chain carries TRBV6-6 and TRBJ1-6, with D uncertain. Germline V gives CDR1 MNHNY, CDR2 SVGAGI (reference sequence). The V end lost 2 bases, the J end lost 9 bases, and 8 bases lay between the germline ends. The CDR3 totals 13 residues. The CDR3 DNA sequence: TGTGCCAGCAGTTACGACCGAGGTTCACCCCTCCACTTT. Translation: CASSYDRGSPLHF.

The rearrangement links TRBV5-5 to TRBJ1-5; D not certain. The V and J ends lost 0 bases and 0 bases respectively, with 4 bases between them. The CDR3 has 14 residues. Per the germline V gene, CDR1 is SGHKS and CDR2 is YYEKEE (reference sequence). DNA for the CDR3: TGTGCCAGCAGCTTGGGTTATAGCAATCAGCCCCAGCATTTT. Protein: CASSLGYSNQPQHF.

This clone appeared a single time. The CDR3 here is CASSATGQGGSDTQYF. CDR3 nucleotides: TGTGCCAGCAGCGCGACGGGACAGGGAGGCTCAGATACGCAGTATTTT. V gene TRBV7-6 combines with J gene TRBJ2-3, with TRBD1 matching 9 bases. Unmatched junction bases numbered 10, after V lost 5 bases and J lost 4 bases. The CDR3 has 16 residues. Per germline, CDR1 SGHVS and CDR2 FNYEAQ.

The V gene is TRBV27, the J gene TRBJ2-2, with 8 bases fitting TRBD2. J gave up 3 bases and V 10 bases, and 10 bases lay outside the gene matches. CDR1 and CDR2 from the germline V gene are MNHEY and SMNVEV (reference sequence). There are 15 residues in the CDR3. In DNA, the CDR3 is TGTGCCACCAGCCGGGGGGGAACCCACACCGGGGAGCTGTTTTTT. It specifies CATSRGGTHTGELFF.

This clone was picked up one time. The chain employs TRBV3-1 (or the pseudogene TRBV3-2) and TRBJ1-3; perhaps TRBD1 as D (5 bases). V lost 3 bases to trimming and J lost 2 bases, with 8 bases between them. Looked up from germline, CDR1 is LGHDT and CDR2 is YNNKEL (reference sequence). The CDR3 contains 14 residues. CDR3 loop: CASSQTVPGNTIYF. The CDR3 region has the DNA TGTGCCAGCAGCCAGACAGTACCTGGAAACACCATATATTTT.

The chain links TRBV6-5 to TRBJ1-1, with TRBD1 matching over 10 bases. The V gene end was trimmed by 7 bases and the J gene end by 5 bases; junction bases not matched to a gene: 4. Germline V CDR1 and CDR2: MNHEY, SVGAGI. This CDR3 region has 13 residues. DNA for the CDR3: TGTGCCAGCACCTTGGACAGGGGGACTGAAGCTTTCTTT. Translating gives CASTLDRGTEAFF.

The rearrangement joins TRBV4-3 to TRBJ1-1; TRBD1 matches at 7 bases. This CDR3 comprises 14 residues. Germline V lookup: CDR1 LGHNA, CDR2 YSLEER. Trimming cost V 5 bases and J 5 bases; bases outside gene matches: 8. The CDR3 reads CASSNRGGGTEAFF. CDR3 bases: TGCGCCAGCAGCAACAGGGGAGGAGGGACTGAAGCTTTCTTT.

The CDR3 loop reads CASGRQGANEKLFF. The CDR3 region has the DNA TGTGCCAGCGGTAGACAGGGAGCCAATGAAAAACTGTTTTTT. This chain uses TRBV6-5 with TRBJ1-4; 7 bases map to TRBD1. CDR1 and CDR2 from the germline V gene are MNHEY and SVGAGI. CDR3 length: 14 amino acids. The J segment lost 5 bases and the V segment lost 8 bases, leaving 8 bases of the junction unmatched.

The V gene is TRBV29-1, the J gene TRBJ2-2; D is undetermined. Germline V CDR1 and CDR2: SQVTM, ANQGSEA. CDR3 length: 13 amino acids. The germline V and J ends were trimmed by 7 bases and 4 bases, with 13 bases remaining between them. CDR3 loop: CSAALSPTGELFF. In DNA, the CDR3 is TGCAGCGCCGCGCTTAGTCCCACCGGGGAGCTGTTTTTT.

The chain couples TRBV28 to TRBJ1-3; D is possibly TRBD1 (5 bases). Germline CDR1 reads MDHEN; CDR2 reads SYDVKM. V was pared by 7 bases and J by 4 bases, with 14 bases between. The CDR3 extends over 14 amino acids. The CDR3 DNA follows: TGTGCCAGCAATCAGGGTACTTCGGGAAACACCATATATTTT. As protein: CASNQGTSGNTIYF.

Comment on this clone: Other DNA sequences of this sample code for an identical CDR3. This rearrangement joins TRBV29-1 to TRBJ1-1; no reliable D call. This CDR3 is built from 11 residues. V was shortened by 5 bases and J by 1 base, with 5 bases between the two germline ends. The germline CDR1 and CDR2 sequences are SQVTM and ANQGSEA. For the CDR3, the DNA is TGCAGCGTTCGCGGGAACACTGAAGCTTTCTTT. Translated: CSVRGNTEAFF.

The gene calls are TRBV18 and TRBJ1-1; D is possibly TRBD1 (6 bases). Germline-derived CDR1 and CDR2 are KGHSH and LQKENI. This CDR3 has 15 amino acids. Trimming pared 2 bases from V and 4 bases from J, leaving 14 bases between. The CDR3 nucleotides are TGTGCCAGCTCACCAATACAGGGCGGGAGCACTGAAGCTTTCTTT. It yields the protein CASSPIQGGSTEAFF.

This clone was detected once. J is TRBJ2-5 and V is TRBV5-1, with 10 positions matching TRBD2. From germline, CDR1 is SGHRS and CDR2 YFSETQ. The CDR3 extends over 15 amino acids. After removal of 2 bases from V and 2 bases from J, the junction contained 3 bases not matched to a gene. CDR3 in DNA: TGCGCCAGCAGCTTTACTAGCGGGGCTCAAGAGACCCAGTACTTC. It translates to CASSFTSGAQETQYF.